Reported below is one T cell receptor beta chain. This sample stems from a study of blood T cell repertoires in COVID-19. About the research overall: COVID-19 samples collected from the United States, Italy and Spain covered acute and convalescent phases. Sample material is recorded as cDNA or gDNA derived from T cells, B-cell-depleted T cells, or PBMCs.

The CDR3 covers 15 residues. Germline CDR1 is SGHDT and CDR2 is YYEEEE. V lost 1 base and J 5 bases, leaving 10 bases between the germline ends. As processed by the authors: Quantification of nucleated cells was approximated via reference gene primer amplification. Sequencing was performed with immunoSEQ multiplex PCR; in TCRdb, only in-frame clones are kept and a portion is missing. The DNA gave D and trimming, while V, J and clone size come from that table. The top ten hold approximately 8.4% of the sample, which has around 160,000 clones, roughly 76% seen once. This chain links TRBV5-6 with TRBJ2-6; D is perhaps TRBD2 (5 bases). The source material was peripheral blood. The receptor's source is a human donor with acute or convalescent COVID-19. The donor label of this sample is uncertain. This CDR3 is CASSLTGKRANVLTF. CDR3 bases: TGTGCCAGCAGCTTGACGGGGAAAAGGGCCAACGTCCTGACTTTC.